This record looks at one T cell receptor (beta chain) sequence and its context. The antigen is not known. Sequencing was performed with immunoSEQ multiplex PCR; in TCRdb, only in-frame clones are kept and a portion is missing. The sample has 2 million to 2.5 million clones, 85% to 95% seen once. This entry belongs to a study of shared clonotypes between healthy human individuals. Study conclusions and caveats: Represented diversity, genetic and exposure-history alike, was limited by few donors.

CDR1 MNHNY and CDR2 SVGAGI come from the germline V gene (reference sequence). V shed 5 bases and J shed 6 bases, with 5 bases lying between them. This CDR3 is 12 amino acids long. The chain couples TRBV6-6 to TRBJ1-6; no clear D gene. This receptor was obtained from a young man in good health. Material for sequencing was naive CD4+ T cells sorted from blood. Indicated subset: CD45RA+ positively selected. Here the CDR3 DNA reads TGTGCCAGCAGTGATATTAATTCACCCCTCCACTTT. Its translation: CASSDINSPLHF.